Following are 26 T cell receptor beta chains from one sample sequenced in a study of regulatory T cells in long-lasting Graves disease. The sample's time point: newly diagnosed GD, antithyroid drugs for less than 3 months. There was RNA extracted from PBMCs, and the TCR library was made from it. Arm-PCR of CDR3 regions and iRepertoire HTBI primers were used to build TCR beta libraries. Via MiXCR, TCRdb re-called the multiplex PCR reads, giving one row per CDR3 protein. The table shows about 200,000 distinct CDR3 sequences, with roughly 19% occurring only once. These records were also assigned to another study, of T cells in Graves' hyperthyroidism and ophthalmopathy.

This specimen consisted of peripheral blood mononuclear cells (PBMCs), obtained at new diagnosis, from a patient treated with antithyroid drugs. The source is a woman aged 25 to 45 with Graves disease.

V gene TRBV12-3 or TRBV12-4 combines with J gene TRBJ1-1, with D perhaps matching TRBD1 (6 bases). CDR3 length: 14 amino acids. V was cut by 6 bases and J by 3 bases, with 14 bases left in between. DNA of the CDR3: TGTGCCAGCAGCTCGGGGGGCGCGGACACTGAAGCTTTCTTT. Its protein is CASSSGGADTEAFF.

This clonotype has at least ten counts. The CDR3: CATFGVVRRETQYF. Here the CDR3 DNA reads TGCGCCACCTTCGGGGTCGTAAGGCGAGAGACCCAGTACTTC. The V gene is TRBV5-1, the J gene TRBJ2-5; D perhaps matches TRBD2 (5 bases). CDR1 is SGHRS and CDR2 is YFSETQ in the germline V gene. The CDR3 is 14 amino acids. Between the trimmed V and J ends, which lost 9 bases and 4 bases, there was a span of 19 bases.

This clonotype was counted at least ten times. V and J are TRBV5-1 and TRBJ2-3; maybe TRBD2 (6 bases). CDR1 SGHRS and CDR2 YFSETQ come from the germline V gene. CDR3 size: 12 residues. V shed 10 bases and J shed 5 bases, with 14 bases lying between them. The CDR3 here is CASGGSGDTQYF. CDR3 DNA: TGCGCCTCCGGGGGTAGCGGAGATACGCAGTATTTT.

This clonotype was seen many times. The V call is TRBV2, the J call TRBJ1-2, with 7 nucleotides matching TRBD1. The CDR3 has 12 amino acids. Unmatched junction bases numbered 2, after V lost 6 bases and J lost 4 bases. Germline V lookup: CDR1 SNHLY, CDR2 FYNNEI. As DNA, the CDR3 is TGTGCCAGCAGGGGACAGTTCTATGGCTACACCTTC. Translating gives CASRGQFYGYTF.

This clonotype came up many times. V usage is TRBV20-1 and J usage is TRBJ2-5; the D gene is possibly TRBD1 (6 bases). Trimming took 6 bases from V and 1 from J, leaving 12 bases between them. The CDR3 is 13 residues long. Germline V gene lookup returns CDR1 DFQATT and CDR2 SNEGSKA (reference sequence). CDR3 loop: CSAHTDSQETQYF. The CDR3 DNA reads TGCAGTGCCCATACGGACAGCCAAGAGACCCAGTACTTC.

This clonotype was found many times. The gene calls are TRBV6-2 or TRBV6-3 and TRBJ1-3; no definite D call. V lost 5 bases to trimming and J lost 0 bases, with 8 bases between them. The CDR3 has 14 residues. Per germline, CDR1 MNHEY and CDR2 SVGEGT. The CDR3 DNA follows: TGTGCCAGCAGTGAAACTACCTCTGGAAACACCATATATTTT. Translating gives CASSETTSGNTIYF.

To note about this clonotype: With a much larger clone just one base away, this may be a read error. The rearrangement links TRBV11-2 to TRBJ2-7; D is ambiguous. V was pared by 3 bases and J by 3 bases, with 3 bases between. CDR3 length: 11 residues. Germline V gene sequence: CDR1 SGHAT, CDR2 FQNNGV. The CDR3 region has the DNA TGTGCCAGCAGCTTTTTCTACGAGCAGTACTTC. This codes for CASSFFYEQYF.

This clonotype was seen at least ten times. V usage is TRBV28 and J usage is TRBJ2-5, with D perhaps matching TRBD1 or TRBD2 (6 bases each). The V gene lost 1 base and the J gene lost 2 bases, with 8 bases spanning the gap. Germline V CDR1 and CDR2: MDHEN, SYDVKM. The CDR3 totals 14 residues. Here the CDR3 reads CASSLSGAQETQYF. For the CDR3, the DNA is TGTGCCAGCAGTTTATCGGGGGCTCAAGAGACCCAGTACTTC.

This clonotype was counted at least ten times. This chain links TRBV9 with TRBJ1-2, with 7 positions matching TRBD1. Germline CDR1 is SGDLS and CDR2 is YYNGEE. Trimming removed 0 bases from V and 6 bases from J; junction bases left unmatched: 8. The CDR3 runs to 15 residues. As DNA, the CDR3 is TGTGCCAGCAGCGTAGGGCCCGACAGGGTCGATGGCTACACCTTC. Translation: CASSVGPDRVDGYTF.

This clonotype was observed at least ten times. V gene TRBV3-1 combines with J gene TRBJ2-7, with 7 bases matching TRBD2. This CDR3 has 14 amino acids. The germline V gene has CDR1 LGHDT and CDR2 YNNKEL (reference sequence). Trimming cost V 5 bases and J 0 bases; bases outside gene matches: 4. The CDR3 bases are TGTGCCAGCAGCACCCAGCGGGGCTCCTACGAGCAGTACTTC. It translates to CASSTQRGSYEQYF.

Many counts were recorded for this clonotype. The chain employs TRBV12-3 or TRBV12-4 and TRBJ1-1; no definite D call. V was trimmed by 5 bases and J by 1 base, leaving 5 bases between them. The CDR3 runs 12 residues. The CDR3 loop is CASSRGNTEAFF. CDR3 nucleotides: TGTGCCAGCAGTCGGGGGAACACTGAAGCTTTCTTT.

The sample holds many counts of this clonotype. The chain has TRBV7-3 and TRBJ1-1, with TRBD1 matching over 7 bases. The V gene's germline CDR1 is SGHTA and CDR2 FQGTGA. This CDR3 comprises 15 residues. Trimming cost V 5 bases and J 7 bases; bases outside gene matches: 13. CDR3 sequence: CASSPAPGQRFEAFF. The CDR3 DNA is TGTGCCAGCAGCCCGGCCCCGGGACAGCGTTTTGAAGCTTTCTTT.

The sample holds many counts of this clonotype. The CDR3 sequence: CATSRVAWAKNIQYF. For the CDR3, the DNA is TGTGCCACCAGCAGAGTGGCATGGGCCAAAAACATTCAGTACTTC. V and J are TRBV15 and TRBJ2-4; unclear D gene. CDR3 size: 15 residues. Trimming took off 1 base at V and 1 base at J, with 8 bases between the two ends. From germline, CDR1 is LNHNV and CDR2 YYDKDF (reference sequence).

This clonotype was observed once. This chain uses TRBV12-5 with TRBJ1-2; 7 bases map to TRBD1. The CDR3 is made up of 19 amino acids. After removal of 0 bases from V and 3 bases from J, the junction contained 16 bases not matched to a gene. In germline, CDR1 is LGHNT, CDR2 FRNRAP. This CDR3 is CASGLVLGTGARVDYGYTF. The DNA for the CDR3 is TGTGCTAGTGGTTTGGTACTGGGAACAGGGGCCCGCGTCGACTATGGCTACACCTTC.

In this sample, this clonotype turned up many times. This chain uses TRBV2 with TRBJ1-3, with D possibly being TRBD1 (5 bases). CDR1 and CDR2 (germline): SNHLY, FYNNEI. Trimming shortened V by 6 bases and J by 0 bases, and 21 bases separated the two germline ends. The CDR3 runs 18 residues. The CDR3 DNA reads TGTGCCAGCAGCTCCTCCGCCGGGACTTCAAGCTCTGGAAACACCATATATTTT. Translation gives CASSSSAGTSSSGNTIYF.

This chain links TRBV2 with TRBJ2-5; 11 nucleotides align to TRBD2. The ends lost 2 bases at V and 2 bases at J; junction bases unmatched: 4. This CDR3 spans 16 amino acids. Germline V gives CDR1 SNHLY, CDR2 FYNNEI. The DNA for the CDR3 is TGTGCCAGCAGTGAAATCGGGACTAGCGGACAAGAGACCCAGTACTTC. Translated: CASSEIGTSGQETQYF.

J is TRBJ2-5 and V is TRBV12-3 or TRBV12-4; D is perhaps TRBD2 (5 bases). V was pared by 2 bases and J by 2 bases, with 9 bases between. The CDR3 runs 14 residues. CDR3 DNA sequence: TGTGCCAGCAGTTTACGGAGGATTCAAGAGACCCAGTACTTC. The encoded protein is CASSLRRIQETQYF.

This clonotype has just one count. V is TRBV29-1 and J is TRBJ2-5; D gene uncertain. Between the trimmed V and J ends, which lost 4 bases and 5 bases, there was a span of 11 bases. Germline CDR1 is SQVTM and CDR2 is ANQGSEA. The CDR3 runs to 12 residues. CDR3 coding DNA: TGCAGCGTTGTAAGGTCTGGCGAGACCCAGTACTTC. This sequence encodes CSVVRSGETQYF. The variable domain in full, with the rest retrieved from reference TRBV29-1 and TRBJ2-5, is SAVISQKPSRDICQRGTSLTIQCQVDSQVTMMFWYRQQPGQSLTLIATANQGSEATYESGFVIDKFPISRPNLTFSTLTVSNMSPEDSSIYLCSVVRSGETQYFGPGTRLLVL.

This clonotype was counted ten times or more. The genes are TRBV6-6 and TRBJ1-6; a weak D match, TRBD1 (5 bases). V lost 0 bases and J lost 10, with 22 bases in between. Germline V gene sequence: CDR1 MNHNY, CDR2 SVGAGI (reference sequence). The CDR3 loop spans 18 amino acids. DNA of the CDR3: TGTGCCAGCAGTTACTCGAGGGGAGCGGGCCTCGTAGGGTCACCCCTCCACTTT. Translating it yields CASSYSRGAGLVGSPLHF.

This clonotype was found many times. The V gene is TRBV5-1, the J gene TRBJ1-1; a weak D match, TRBD1 (6 bases). This CDR3 has 14 amino acids. The germline gives CDR1 SGHRS, CDR2 YFSETQ. Trimming cost V 0 bases and J 3 bases, with 9 bases left between them. The CDR3 loop is CASSLDGGDTEAFF. The CDR3 region has the DNA TGCGCCAGCAGCTTGGACGGGGGCGACACTGAAGCTTTCTTT.

This clonotype has at least ten counts. The chain recombines TRBV2 with TRBJ1-1; weak D call: TRBD1 (6 bases). CDR3 length: 13 amino acids. Looked up from germline, CDR1 is SNHLY and CDR2 is FYNNEI. V lost 6 bases and J 4 bases, leaving 12 bases between the germline ends. This CDR3 is CASRYRVFTEAFF. The CDR3, as DNA: TGTGCCAGCAGGTACAGGGTGTTCACTGAAGCTTTCTTT.

This clonotype was counted many times. This chain connects TRBV7-9 to TRBJ2-2, with 9 bases identical to TRBD1. CDR1 and CDR2 from the germline V gene are SEHNR and FQNEAQ (reference sequence). This CDR3 contains 19 residues. The ends lost 5 bases at V and 0 bases at J; junction bases unmatched: 13. The CDR3 sequence: CASSTHRTGATSNTGELFF. The CDR3 DNA follows: TGTGCCAGCAGCACCCACCGGACAGGGGCGACATCGAACACCGGGGAGCTGTTTTTT.

Details on this clonotype: A much larger clone differs from this one at a single base, so this may be a read error. The chain recombines TRBV3-1 with TRBJ2-1; 10 bases match TRBD2. The V segment lost 4 bases and the J segment 8 bases; nucleotides outside the gene matches: 14. Germline V gives CDR1 LGHDT, CDR2 YNNKEL (reference sequence). The CDR3 runs to 17 residues. The CDR3 sequence is CASSRTGKAGGGDEQFF. The DNA for the CDR3 is TGTGCCAGCAGCCGAACTGGAAAAGCGGGAGGGGGCGATGAGCAGTTCTTC.

This clonotype was recorded at least ten times. V is TRBV19 and J is TRBJ1-1; D ambiguous. CDR3 length: 10 residues. Trimming took 8 bases from V and 7 from J, leaving 8 bases between them. Germline lookup yields CDR1 LNHDA and CDR2 SQIVND (reference sequence). DNA of the CDR3: TGTGCCAGTGGGGTTGGTGAAGCTTTCTTT. Amino acid sequence: CASGVGEAFF.

This clonotype was seen at least ten times. This chain joins TRBV14 and TRBJ2-1; D tentatively reads TRBD1 or TRBD2 (6 bases each). The CDR3 has 17 amino acids. The V end lost 0 bases, the J end lost 1 base, and 13 bases lay between the germline ends. The germline CDR1 and CDR2 sequences are SGHDN and FVKESK. CDR3: CASSQDAGGTSYNEQFF. Written as DNA, the CDR3 is TGTGCCAGCAGCCAAGATGCTGGGGGGACATCCTACAATGAGCAGTTCTTC.

This clonotype was recorded at least ten times. The chain is built from TRBV27 and TRBJ1-2, with 8 bases lining up with TRBD1. Germline CDR1 MNHEY, CDR2 SMNVEV (reference sequence). The CDR3 is made up of 15 amino acids. The trim removed 3 bases at V and 8 bases at J, leaving 11 bases unmatched. In DNA form, the CDR3 reads TGTGCCAGCAGTTTCCGACAGGGGACCAAGAGGGGCTACACCTTC. Translation gives CASSFRQGTKRGYTF.